This TCR beta chain stems from a study of blood T cell repertoires in COVID-19. V was clipped by 2 bases and J by 4 bases, with 15 bases between them. CDR1 is SGHRS and CDR2 is YFSETQ in the germline V gene. The CDR3 sequence is 15 residues long. Using immunoSEQ multiplex PCR, the repertoire was profiled, and TCRdb retains in-frame clones only, with some absent. Of 200,000 to 250,000 clones in the sample, 70% to 85% are singletons; the top ten hold about 1.7%. Residents of approximately 25 US areas, aged about 18 to 95 years, made up the participants. Grouping used clinical history reported by participants in a survey and questionnaire.

Specimen: PBMCs or T cells enriched from blood (not recorded which). This chain connects TRBV5-1 to TRBJ1-2; D unclear. The clonotype was recovered from a man aged 55 to 70 who had recovered from COVID-19. The CDR3 is CASSFRGSSFYGYTF. CDR3 coding DNA: TGCGCCAGCAGCTTCCGGGGATCGAGTTTCTATGGCTACACCTTC.